What follows are 29 T cell receptor beta chains derived from one specimen sequenced in a study of shared clonotypes between healthy human individuals. Data came from immunoSEQ multiplex PCR; TCRdb stores just in-frame clones and leaves some out. The sample consists of millions of clones, just over 90% of them appearing once. Sequencing was performed on naive CD4+ T cells sorted from blood. The sample's subset: CD45RA+ positively selected. The receptors shown here come from a man younger than 35 in good health.

Of note for this clone: Other DNA sequences in this specimen translate into the identical CDR3. The V call is TRBV6-1, the J call TRBJ1-6, with 9 bases aligning to TRBD1. The CDR3 is 14 residues long. With 4 bases clipped from V and 6 bases from J, the junction kept 1 base outside the gene matches. Germline V lookup: CDR1 MNHNS, CDR2 SASEGT. In DNA form, the CDR3 reads TGTGCCAGCAGTGGACAGGGGGGTAATTCACCCCTCCACTTT. Protein: CASSGQGGNSPLHF.

This chain joins TRBV28 and TRBJ2-5; 8 nucleotides align to TRBD1. The end of the DNA aligns better with TRBJ2-7, so the J call may be wrong. The CDR3 is made up of 14 amino acids. Germline loops: CDR1 MDHEN, CDR2 SYDVKM. Here the CDR3 reads CASQSPGQAYEQYF. The DNA for the CDR3 is TGTGCCAGCCAATCTCCGGGACAGGCCTACGAGCAGTACTTC.

This rearrangement joins TRBV7-2 to TRBJ2-3, with 7 bases identical to TRBD2. From germline, CDR1 is SGHTA and CDR2 FQGNSA. J lost 0 bases, V lost 10 bases, and 7 bases had no gene match. The CDR3 is 14 residues long. The CDR3 region is CATGSGESTDTQYF. Here the CDR3 DNA reads TGTGCCACCGGAAGCGGGGAAAGCACAGATACGCAGTATTTT.

The CDR3 loop reads CASSGGQRDSGNTIYF. The DNA of the CDR3 is TGTGCCAGCAGCGGCGGACAGAGAGACTCTGGAAACACCATATATTTT. This chain uses TRBV9 with TRBJ1-3; the D gene is possibly TRBD1 (6 bases). V shed 3 bases and J shed 0 bases, with 13 bases lying between them. CDR1 and CDR2 (germline): SGDLS, YYNGEE. CDR3 length: 16 residues.

This sequence joins TRBV6-1 and TRBJ1-3; 7 nucleotides agree with TRBD1. Germline-derived CDR1 and CDR2 are MNHNS and SASEGT. The CDR3 sequence is 15 residues long. Trimming removed 8 bases from V and 6 bases from J; junction bases left unmatched: 13. CDR3 amino acids: CASRPGQIRENTIYF. The CDR3 DNA follows: TGTGCCAGCCGCCCGGGACAGATACGTGAAAACACCATATATTTT.

The CDR3 sequence: CASSSGSLGRNTIYF. Here the CDR3 DNA reads TGTGCCAGCAGTTCCGGGTCCCTAGGCAGAAACACCATATATTTT. The rearrangement joins TRBV27 to TRBJ1-3; no definite D call. Germline values: CDR1 MNHEY, CDR2 SMNVEV (reference sequence). CDR3 length: 15 amino acids. Trimming removed 4 bases from V and 5 bases from J, with 15 bases in between.

This chain's CDR3 is CASSYRPGVNTGELFF. In nucleotides, the CDR3 is TGTGCCAGCAGTTACCGTCCGGGGGTGAACACCGGGGAGCTGTTTTTT. The J gene is TRBJ2-2, the V gene TRBV6-5, with D possibly TRBD2 on 6 matching bases. The CDR3 covers 16 residues. The germline V gene encodes CDR1 MNHEY and CDR2 SVGAGI. Trimming took off 2 bases at V and 1 base at J, with 11 bases between the two ends.

The J gene is TRBJ2-7, the V gene TRBV2; no clear D gene. The CDR3 loop spans 13 amino acids. Germline V CDR1 and CDR2: SNHLY, FYNNEI. Trimming left V 7 bases short and J 0 bases short, with 10 bases between. In nucleotides, the CDR3 is TGTGCCAGCACACAAGAAACCTCCTACGAGCAGTACTTC. Protein: CASTQETSYEQYF.

The V and J genes are TRBV6-5 and TRBJ2-1, with TRBD2 matching 11 bases. CDR3 length: 15 amino acids. Germline-derived CDR1 and CDR2 are MNHEY and SVGAGI. Trimming removed 10 bases from V and 4 bases from J; junction bases left unmatched: 9. The CDR3 protein is CATTRLAGTYNEQFF. CDR3 bases: TGTGCCACCACCAGACTAGCGGGAACGTACAATGAGCAGTTCTTC.

The chain uses TRBV10-3 and TRBJ1-5, with D tentatively TRBD1 (5 bases). The CDR3 has 14 residues. The germline CDR1 and CDR2 sequences are ENHRY and SYGVKD. V was cut by 5 bases and J by 6 bases, with 14 bases left in between. CDR3 amino acids: CAISPGRVGQPQHF. The DNA of the CDR3 is TGTGCCATCAGTCCCGGCAGGGTAGGTCAGCCCCAGCATTTT.

This chain uses TRBV18 with TRBJ2-6; no firm D call. The CDR3 consists of 15 residues. Trimming cost V 0 bases and J 2 bases, with 5 bases left between them. CDR1 and CDR2 from the germline V gene are KGHSH and LQKENI. The CDR3 DNA reads as TGTGCCAGCTCACCACCAGGGACTGGGGCCAACGTCCTGACTTTC. The encoded protein is CASSPPGTGANVLTF.

Notes on this clone: In the same sample, other DNA sequences code for this CDR3. CDR3: CASSLDRGDEKLFF. DNA for the CDR3: TGTGCCAGCAGCTTGGACAGGGGAGATGAAAAACTGTTTTTT. This chain joins TRBV5-4 and TRBJ1-4; 7 bases are shared with TRBD1. Looked up from germline, CDR1 is SGHNT and CDR2 is YYREEE (reference sequence). The CDR3 sequence is 14 residues long. The V gene end was trimmed by 0 bases and the J gene end by 6 bases; junction bases not matched to a gene: 2.

The chain couples TRBV11-2 to TRBJ2-3; 11 bases match TRBD2. The V gene's germline CDR1 is SGHAT and CDR2 FQNNGV. There are 15 residues in the CDR3. V dropped 4 bases and J dropped 5; count of bases not matched to a gene: 5. The CDR3 region is CASSSSGGLGDTQYF. Written as DNA, the CDR3 is TGTGCCAGCAGCTCTAGCGGGGGGCTGGGAGATACGCAGTATTTT.

The rearrangement links TRBV7-2 to TRBJ2-2; 12 bases are a match to TRBD2. V was clipped by 5 bases and J by 4 bases; unmatched bases: 8. This CDR3 has 17 residues. CDR1 and CDR2 from the germline V gene are SGHTA and FQGNSA. This CDR3 reads CASSPTSGRSPTGELFF. In DNA, the CDR3 is TGTGCCAGCAGCCCCACTAGCGGGAGGTCTCCCACCGGGGAGCTGTTTTTT.

The V call is TRBV4-3, the J call TRBJ2-7; D tentatively fits TRBD1 or TRBD2 (5 bases each). The CDR3 is made up of 17 amino acids. V lost 0 bases and J lost 5, with 20 bases in between. Germline assignment: CDR1 LGHNA and CDR2 YSLEER. This CDR3 is CASSQDLSGRGRDEQYF. The CDR3 DNA follows: TGCGCCAGCAGCCAAGATCTCAGCGGAAGGGGTAGGGACGAGCAGTACTTC.

The J gene is TRBJ2-5, the V gene TRBV11-2; 9 bases are a match to TRBD2. J lost 8 bases, V lost 0 bases, and 7 bases had no gene match. CDR1 and CDR2 (germline): SGHAT, FQNNGV. The CDR3 extends over 15 amino acids. The DNA of the CDR3 is TGTGCCAGCAGCTTAGACGTGTTAGCGGGAGTTACCCAGTACTTC. Protein product: CASSLDVLAGVTQYF.

The rearrangement uses TRBV2 and TRBJ1-5; D is uncertain. Germline CDR1 SNHLY, CDR2 FYNNEI. The CDR3 loop spans 14 amino acids. The ends were cut back, 7 bases at V and 0 bases at J, with 10 bases in the middle. The CDR3 DNA reads as TGTGCCAGCACTGGGAGCATTAGCAATCAGCCCCAGCATTTT. It yields the protein CASTGSISNQPQHF.

This clone was seen a handful of times. This may come from a read error, since a much larger clone is one base off. Other DNA sequences in this sample translate to the same CDR3. V gene TRBV5-4 combines with J gene TRBJ2-5; D unresolved. The CDR3 has 11 residues. V was cut by 0 bases and J by 5 bases, with 2 bases left in between. The V gene's germline CDR1 is SGHNT and CDR2 YYREEE (reference sequence). Written as DNA, the CDR3 is TGTGCCAGCAGCTTGGAGGAGACCCAGTACTTC. As protein: CASSLEETQYF.

The genes are TRBV21-1 and TRBJ2-7; the table gives TRBD2 as D, unverified against the DNA. TRBV21-1 is a known pseudogene. The CDR3 length is 16 residues. CDR3 protein: CASSNPIAGGSYEQYF. CDR3 DNA: TGTGCCAGCAGCAATCCAATAGCGGGGGGATCCTACGAGCAGTACTTC.

In the case of this clone: Other DNA sequences in the sample encode the same CDR3. V and J are TRBV28 and TRBJ2-7, with TRBD1 matching over 8 bases. CDR3 length: 15 residues. Germline CDR1 is MDHEN and CDR2 is SYDVKM. V lost 3 bases to trimming and J lost 4 bases; unmatched junction nucleotides: 8. The CDR3 region is CASSLRGTGGYEQYF. DNA of the CDR3: TGTGCCAGCAGTTTGCGCGGAACAGGGGGATACGAGCAGTACTTC.

The CDR3 is CASSARQDGYTF. As DNA, the CDR3 is TGTGCCAGCTCAGCCCGACAGGATGGCTACACCTTC. The J gene is TRBJ1-2, the V gene TRBV18; TRBD1 is a possible D gene (6 bases). This CDR3 contains 12 residues. The ends were cut back, 5 bases at V and 6 bases at J, with 10 bases in the middle. CDR1 and CDR2 (germline): KGHSH, LQKENI.

The CDR3 protein is CASSLQNGDEQFF. The DNA of the CDR3 is TGTGCCAGCAGCTTACAGAATGGGGATGAGCAGTTCTTC. V gene TRBV7-2 combines with J gene TRBJ2-1; unclear D gene. This CDR3 is built from 13 residues. Trimming left V 2 bases short and J 8 bases short, with 10 bases between. The germline CDR1 and CDR2 sequences are SGHTA and FQGNSA.

CDR3 loop: CASSTRTGLMSGDGYTF. The DNA for the CDR3 is TGTGCCAGCAGCACCCGGACAGGGCTTATGTCCGGCGATGGCTACACCTTC. This sequence joins TRBV11-2 and TRBJ1-2; 8 bases fit TRBD1. V lost 5 bases, J lost 6 bases, and 17 bases stayed unmatched. Germline loops: CDR1 SGHAT, CDR2 FQNNGV. The CDR3 extends over 17 amino acids.

V gene TRBV5-1 combines with J gene TRBJ2-5; TRBD1 aligns across 8 bases. The CDR3 contains 15 residues. After removal of 4 bases from V and 2 bases from J, the junction contained 7 bases not matched to a gene. The V gene's germline CDR1 is SGHRS and CDR2 YFSETQ. The CDR3 is CASSPQGVFQETQYF. The CDR3 coding sequence is TGCGCCAGCAGCCCACAGGGGGTGTTTCAAGAGACCCAGTACTTC. Based on the CDR3 plus reference TRBV5-1 and TRBJ2-5, the full variable domain is KAGVTQTPRYLIKTRGQQVTLSCSPISGHRSVSWYQQTPGQGLQFLFEYFSETQRNKGNFPGRFSGRQFSNSRSEMNVSTLELGDSALYLCASSPQGVFQETQYFGPGTRLLVL.

This chain links TRBV5-1 with TRBJ2-5; TRBD2 matches at 7 bases. With V trimmed by 0 bases and J by 1 base, 3 bases remained unmatched. CDR3 length equals 15 residues. Germline V CDR1 and CDR2: SGHRS, YFSETQ. CDR3 sequence reads: CASSLALAGQETQYF. The CDR3 bases are TGCGCCAGCAGCTTGGCCTTAGCGGGCCAAGAGACCCAGTACTTC.

The chain joins TRBV9 to TRBJ1-2; TRBD1 matches 9 bases. The length of the CDR3 is 14 residues. Per the germline V gene, CDR1 is SGDLS and CDR2 is YYNGEE. V shed 3 bases and J 8 bases; nucleotides not matched to a gene: 8. CDR3 region: CASSGIQGAYGYTF. As DNA, the CDR3 is TGTGCCAGCAGCGGAATACAGGGGGCGTACGGCTACACCTTC.

The chain combines TRBV5-1 with TRBJ2-7; the match to TRBD2 covers 12 bases. Germline V gene lookup returns CDR1 SGHRS and CDR2 YFSETQ. V shed 0 bases and J 6 bases; nucleotides not matched to a gene: 7. This CDR3 comprises 16 residues. CDR3 in amino acids: CASSLELAGGIGEQYF. The CDR3 DNA reads as TGCGCCAGCAGCTTGGAACTAGCGGGGGGTATTGGCGAGCAGTACTTC.

The chain carries TRBV6-8 and TRBJ2-5; TRBD2 aligns across 10 bases. Trimming cost V 10 bases and J 5 bases; bases outside gene matches: 7. Germline CDR1 reads MNHGY; CDR2 reads SAAAGT. The length of the CDR3 is 13 residues. This chain's CDR3 is CATQAGGGETQYF. The CDR3 DNA reads TGTGCCACTCAAGCGGGAGGGGGTGAGACCCAGTACTTC.

The chain is built from TRBV6-5 and TRBJ2-4; 7 bases agree with TRBD2. CDR3 length equals 14 residues. V gave up 5 bases and J gave up 4 bases; unmatched junction bases: 5. The germline V gene encodes CDR1 MNHEY and CDR2 SVGAGI. The CDR3 DNA sequence: TGTGCCAGCAGTGTCCAGCGGGGAAAAAACATTCAGTACTTC. This encodes CASSVQRGKNIQYF.